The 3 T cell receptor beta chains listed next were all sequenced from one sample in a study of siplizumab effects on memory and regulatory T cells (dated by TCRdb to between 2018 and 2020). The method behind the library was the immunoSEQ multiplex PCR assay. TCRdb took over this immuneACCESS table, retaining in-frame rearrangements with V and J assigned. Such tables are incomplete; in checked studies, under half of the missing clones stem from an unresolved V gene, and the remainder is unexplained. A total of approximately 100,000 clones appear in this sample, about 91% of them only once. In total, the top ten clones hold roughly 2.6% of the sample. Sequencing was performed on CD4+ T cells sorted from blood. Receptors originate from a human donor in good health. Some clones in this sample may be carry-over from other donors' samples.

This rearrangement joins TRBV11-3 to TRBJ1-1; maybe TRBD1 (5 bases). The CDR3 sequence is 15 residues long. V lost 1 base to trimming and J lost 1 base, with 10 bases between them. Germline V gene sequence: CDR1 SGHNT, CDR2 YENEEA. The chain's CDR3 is CASSLGGDRNTEAFF. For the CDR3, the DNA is TGTGCCAGCAGCTTAGGGGGAGACAGGAACACTGAAGCTTTCTTT.

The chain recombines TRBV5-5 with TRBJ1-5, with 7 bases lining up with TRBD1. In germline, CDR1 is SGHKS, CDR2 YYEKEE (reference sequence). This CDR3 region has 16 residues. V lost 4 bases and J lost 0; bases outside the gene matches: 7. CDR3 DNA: TGTGCCAGCAGCACGGGACAGCTTTATAGCAATCAGCCCCAGCATTTT. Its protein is CASSTGQLYSNQPQHF.

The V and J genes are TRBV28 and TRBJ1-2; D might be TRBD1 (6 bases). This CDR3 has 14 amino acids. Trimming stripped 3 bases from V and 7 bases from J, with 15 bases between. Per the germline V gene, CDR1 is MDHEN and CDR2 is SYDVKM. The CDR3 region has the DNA TGTGCCAGCAGTTTGGTCAGGCCCAGGGGTGGCTACACCTTC. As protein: CASSLVRPRGGYTF.